This T cell receptor (beta chain) was sequenced for a study of blood T cell repertoires in COVID-19 (dated by TCRdb to about 2020). Study-wide context: Samples from collaborators originated in the United States, Italy and Spain and spanned both the acute and convalescent phases of COVID-19. The material from the prospective study consisted of cDNA or gDNA derived from T cells, B-cell-depleted T cells, or PBMCs. The dataset comprised deeply sampled blood TCRbeta repertoires from subjects exposed to, actively infected with, or recovered from COVID-19. The repertoires were released in a freely available public database intended as a resource for research on the immune response to SARS-CoV-2. The samples were drawn from two sources: the first 160 participants of the ongoing ImmuneRACE study, and 1,254 subjects contributed by 6 global collaborators. Nearly every sample came with metadata listing a de-identified subject ID, COVID-19 status, age in years and sex. Where HLA class I and class II types were available, the types were taken from metadata supplied by the sample provider, not from assay-based typing.

As regards this clone: No cognate antigen has been identified for it. No per-base quality is available; no much larger clone lies one base away.

TCRbeta CDR3 regions were amplified from genomic DNA using the immunoSEQ Assay, a bias-controlled multiplex PCR. In the source study's methods: The number of nucleated cells in each sample was estimated from the amplification of reference gene primers within the assay. To quantify the absolute abundance of each unique TCRbeta CDR3 rearrangement, sequence reads were collapsed and filtered. For each sample, productive Simpson clonality was calculated as the square root of Simpson's diversity index across productive rearrangements. TCRdb holds this immuneACCESS table with in-frame rearrangements only. Some clones are missing; in checked studies, unresolved V genes explain under half, and the rest has no known cause. V, J and clone size are those of that table, while D and trimming were read from the DNA. The sample table shows 400,000 to 550,000 clones, and nearly 90% are seen once. Just under 2% of the sample is held by the ten biggest clonotypes.

CDR1 and CDR2 (SGHTA, FQGNSA) derive from the germline V gene. Including cysteine and phenylalanine, the CDR3 has 16 amino acids. Of the read, only the CDR3 DNA is kept; its 48 bases are in frame from base 1. Unmatched junction bases come to 12, with V trimmed by 4 bases and J by 4 bases. In the prospective study, participants were 18 to 89 years old, resided in approximately 22 geographic areas of the United States, and were enrolled through a virtual design. To assign participants to cohorts, the prospective study relied on clinical history that participants themselves reported in a screening survey and a study questionnaire. In the prospective study, mobile phlebotomists collected whole blood, serum and a nasopharyngeal or oropharyngeal swab from each participant. Over a roughly 2-month period, participants in the prospective study had the option of providing additional blood draws and questionnaires. Before DNA extraction, blood samples from the prospective study were shipped at room temperature or frozen.

The full study reports these points: Clinical and demographic metadata were provided uncurated, with the amount varying by source and participant.

The rearrangement joined TRBV7-2 to TRBJ1-2; 7 of the junction bases match TRBD1. The receptor comes from a young woman with acute COVID-19. The sequencing sample was made of PBMCs or T cells enriched from blood (not recorded which). The CDR3 amino acid sequence is: CASSSPDREWGYGYTF. The base sequence is TGTGCCAGCAGCTCCCCCGACAGGGAGTGGGGCTATGGCTACACCTTC. The full variable domain, with segments outside the CDR3 supplied by the reference TRBV7-2 and TRBJ1-2 proteins, appears as GAGVSQSPSNKVTEKGKDVELRCDPISGHTALYWYRQSLGQGLEFLIYFQGNSAPDKSGLPSDRFSAERTGGSVSTLTIQRTQQEDSAVYLCASSSPDREWGYGYTFGSGTRLTVV.